Presented here are 23 T cell receptor beta chains from one specimen sequenced in a study of CD8+ T cells in alopecia areata. In each case, RNA was isolated and then reverse transcribed into cDNA as the sequencing template. TCRdb's table, derived via immunoSEQ multiplex PCR, lists solely in-frame clones and lacks some. The sample carries around 270,000 clones, 58% recorded once. Documented treatment: oral pan-JAK inhibitor, 5-10 mg twice daily. The specimen was CD4+ T cells sorted from blood, collected at week 24, from a patient treated with tofacitinib. These receptors came from a human donor with alopecia areata.

The genes are TRBV29-1 and TRBJ1-1; 7 nucleotides line up with TRBD1. J was trimmed by 4 bases and V by 5 bases; bases with no gene match: 7. The CDR3 extends over 13 amino acids. Per germline, CDR1 SQVTM and CDR2 ANQGSEA. The CDR3 loop reads CSVRRGQGTEAFF. The CDR3 DNA reads TGCAGCGTTAGGAGGGGGCAAGGCACTGAAGCTTTCTTT.

The rearrangement uses TRBV7-6 and TRBJ2-5, with a tentative D call TRBD1 (5 bases). Germline V gene data show CDR1 as SGHVS and CDR2 as FNYEAQ. V shed 1 base and J shed 5 bases, with 14 bases lying between them. This CDR3 contains 15 residues. The CDR3 DNA reads TGTGCCAGCAGCTTAGAGGCGCAGGGCTTTGAGACCCAGTACTTC. Translated, it gives CASSLEAQGFETQYF.

V is TRBV10-3 and J is TRBJ1-1; 11 bases match TRBD1. From germline, CDR1 is ENHRY and CDR2 SYGVKD. There are 14 residues in the CDR3. The ends lost 4 bases at V and 4 bases at J; junction bases unmatched: 2. This chain's CDR3 is CAISGTGGVTEAFF. CDR3 sequence (DNA): TGTGCCATCAGTGGGACAGGGGGCGTCACTGAAGCTTTCTTT.

The J gene is TRBJ2-5, the V gene TRBV28, with 8 bases identical to TRBD1. The J segment lost 6 bases and the V segment lost 4 bases, leaving 7 bases of the junction unmatched. This CDR3 comprises 14 residues. The germline V gene has CDR1 MDHEN and CDR2 SYDVKM. DNA for the CDR3: TGTGCCAGCAGTTCTCCGACAGGGGTACAGACCCAGTACTTC. Amino acid sequence: CASSSPTGVQTQYF.

This clone was detected once. The chain carries TRBV15 and TRBJ2-7, with unresolved D. The germline CDR1 and CDR2 sequences are LNHNV and YYDKDF (reference sequence). The CDR3 runs to 14 residues. The germline V and J ends were trimmed by 5 bases and 7 bases, with 18 bases remaining between them. The CDR3 here is CATSRDTGFGEQYF. In nucleotides, the CDR3 is TGTGCCACCAGCCGCGATACCGGGTTTGGGGAGCAGTACTTC. Combining the CDR3 with reference TRBV15 and TRBJ2-7 gives the whole variable domain DAMVIQNPRYQVTQFGKPVTLSCSQTLNHNVMYWYQQKSSQAPKLLFHYYDKDFNNEADTPDNFQSRRPNTSFCFLDIRSPGLGDTAMYLCATSRDTGFGEQYFGPGTRLTVT.

The genes are TRBV30 and TRBJ2-7; TRBD1 agrees at 8 bases. Unmatched junction bases numbered 7, after V lost 3 bases and J lost 12 bases. The CDR3 totals 11 residues. Germline CDR1 reads GTSNPN; CDR2 reads SVGIG (reference sequence). CDR3 DNA sequence: TGTGCCTGGAGGCGTCAGGGGGCCTTGTACTTC. It codes for CAWRRQGALYF.

The J gene is TRBJ2-1, the V gene TRBV10-3, with TRBD1 matching over 9 bases. V was pared by 0 bases and J by 3 bases, with 0 bases of the junction left unmatched. The germline gives CDR1 ENHRY, CDR2 SYGVKD. CDR3 length: 15 amino acids. CDR3 in amino acids: CAISESGQGYNEQFF. The CDR3 region has the DNA TGTGCCATCAGTGAGTCGGGACAGGGCTACAATGAGCAGTTCTTC.

The V and J genes are TRBV4-1 and TRBJ2-1; perhaps TRBD1 as D (5 bases). This CDR3 spans 14 amino acids. The germline gives CDR1 MGHRA, CDR2 YSYEKL. Trimming took off 0 bases at V and 15 bases at J, with 18 bases between the two ends. CDR3 in amino acids: CASSQDSSGSSLFF. The CDR3 DNA is TGCGCCAGCAGCCAAGATTCCTCAGGGTCCTCTCTGTTCTTC.

The V call is TRBV5-1, the J call TRBJ2-3; 8 nucleotides agree with TRBD1. J was trimmed by 1 base and V by 4 bases; bases with no gene match: 2. CDR1 and CDR2 (germline): SGHRS, YFSETQ. The CDR3 consists of 14 residues. The CDR3 sequence is CASSTGQGTDTQYF. The CDR3 coding sequence is TGCGCCAGCAGCACGGGACAGGGCACAGATACGCAGTATTTT.

V and J are TRBV4-1 and TRBJ1-2; 7 nucleotides match TRBD1. Germline V gives CDR1 MGHRA, CDR2 YSYEKL. The V segment lost 2 bases and the J segment 7 bases; nucleotides outside the gene matches: 4. This CDR3 spans 13 amino acids. The CDR3 DNA follows: TGCGCCAGCAGCCAATTGACAGGGATTGGCTACACCTTC. Translating gives CASSQLTGIGYTF.

The chain combines TRBV7-3 with TRBJ2-3; no clear D gene. This CDR3 is 13 amino acids long. Germline V gives CDR1 SGHTA, CDR2 FQGTGA. Deletions cut 1 base from V and 4 bases from J, with 6 bases between. Here the CDR3 DNA reads TGTGCCAGCAGCTTAAACAGCGCAGATACGCAGTATTTT. Residues: CASSLNSADTQYF.

This clone was seen only once. The chain couples TRBV4-2 to TRBJ1-5; D gene unclear. The CDR3 runs to 14 residues. CDR1 LGHNA and CDR2 YNFKEQ come from the germline V gene. V was cut by 1 base and J by 9 bases, with 13 bases left in between. The CDR3: CASSQGVGTGPQHF. CDR3 sequence (DNA): TGTGCCAGCAGCCAAGGGGTAGGCACCGGGCCCCAGCATTTT.

Only one count was recorded for this clone. This sequence joins TRBV9 and TRBJ2-4; no reliable D call. Looked up from germline, CDR1 is SGDLS and CDR2 is YYNGEE. V lost 3 bases, J lost 1 base, and 14 bases lay in between. The CDR3 is 16 amino acids. The CDR3 here is CASSGEGRLAKNIQYF. The CDR3 DNA reads TGTGCCAGCAGCGGGGAAGGGCGGTTGGCCAAAAACATTCAGTACTTC.

Remarks on this clone: Distinct nucleotide sequences in the sample also encode this CDR3. This chain links TRBV30 with TRBJ1-3; D is uncertain. The V end lost 0 bases, the J end lost 0 bases, and 9 bases lay between the germline ends. The CDR3 length is 15 residues. Per the germline V gene, CDR1 is GTSNPN and CDR2 is SVGIG (reference sequence). The CDR3 spells CAWSVGGLSGNTIYF. The CDR3 DNA sequence: TGTGCCTGGAGTGTAGGAGGGCTCTCTGGAAACACCATATATTTT.

The CDR3 DNA follows: TGTGCCAGCCGCCGGGACACTGAAGCTTTCTTT. Translation: CASRRDTEAFF. J is TRBJ1-1 and V is TRBV28; unclear D gene. This CDR3 has 11 residues. Germline assignment: CDR1 MDHEN and CDR2 SYDVKM. V was trimmed by 8 bases and J by 3 bases, leaving 7 bases between them. The variable domain in full, completed from reference TRBV28 and TRBJ1-1, reads DVKVTQSSRYLVKRTGEKVFLECVQDMDHENMFWYRQDPGLGLRLIYFSYDVKMKEKGDIPEGYSVSREKKERFSLILESASTNQTSMYLCASRRDTEAFFGQGTRLTVV.

The chain recombines TRBV19 with TRBJ1-6; TRBD1 might be the D (5 bases). The V gene lost 7 bases and the J gene lost 8 bases, with 9 bases spanning the gap. Germline V gives CDR1 LNHDA, CDR2 SQIVND (reference sequence). The CDR3 spans 12 residues. CDR3 nucleotides: TGTGCCAGTAAGGGGAGCTATTCACCCCTCCACTTT. Protein product: CASKGSYSPLHF.

This clone occurred many times. The chain couples TRBV5-1 to TRBJ2-3; D remains unclear. CDR1 is SGHRS, CDR2 YFSETQ, per germline. This CDR3 is built from 16 residues. V lost 0 bases, J lost 0 bases, and 11 bases lay in between. The CDR3 bases are TGCGCCAGCAGCTTGGTCCCGGACGGGAGCACAGATACGCAGTATTTT. Translated: CASSLVPDGSTDTQYF. Combining the CDR3 with reference TRBV5-1 and TRBJ2-3 gives the whole variable domain KAGVTQTPRYLIKTRGQQVTLSCSPISGHRSVSWYQQTPGQGLQFLFEYFSETQRNKGNFPGRFSGRQFSNSRSEMNVSTLELGDSALYLCASSLVPDGSTDTQYFGPGTRLTVL.

The chain has TRBV18 and TRBJ1-5; 8 nucleotides align to TRBD1. Trimming took 3 bases from V and 1 from J; bases not matched to a gene: 5. The CDR3 runs 16 residues. Germline V gene sequence: CDR1 KGHSH, CDR2 LQKENI. The CDR3 loop is CASSPKTGASNQPQHF. CDR3 sequence (DNA): TGTGCCAGCTCACCGAAGACAGGGGCGAGCAATCAGCCCCAGCATTTT.

The chain employs TRBV18 and TRBJ1-1, with D possibly being TRBD1 (6 bases). CDR1 and CDR2 from the germline V gene are KGHSH and LQKENI. CDR3 length: 12 amino acids. V gave up 3 bases and J gave up 7 bases, with 9 bases separating them. CDR3 bases: TGTGCCAGCTCACCGGACAGAAATGAAGCTTTCTTT. As protein: CASSPDRNEAFF.

This chain uses TRBV5-1 with TRBJ1-2; TRBD1 might be the D (5 bases). The germline V gene has CDR1 SGHRS and CDR2 YFSETQ. The CDR3 is 13 residues long. Trimming stripped 8 bases from V and 1 base from J, with 12 bases between. The CDR3 region is CASRAGINYGYTF. In nucleotides, the CDR3 is TGCGCCAGTCGGGCAGGGATTAACTATGGCTACACCTTC.

As concerns this clone: The same CDR3 also results from other DNA sequences found in this sample. The chain couples TRBV30 to TRBJ1-5; 7 bases map to TRBD1. V trimming: 3 bases; J trimming: 7 bases; junction bases outside the gene matches: 6. The CDR3 is 13 residues long. Germline CDR1 and CDR2: GTSNPN and SVGIG (reference sequence). For the CDR3, the DNA is TGTGCCTGGAGCTCTGACAGGGACCAGCCCCAGCATTTT. The encoded protein is CAWSSDRDQPQHF. The variable domain in full, completed from reference TRBV30 and TRBJ1-5, reads SQTIHQWPATLVQPVGSPLSLECTVEGTSNPNLYWYRQAAGRGLQLLFYSVGIGQISSEVPQNLSASRPQDRQFILSSKKLLLSDSGFYLCAWSSDRDQPQHFGDGTRLSIL.

The V call is TRBV27, the J call TRBJ1-3, with D unresolved. The CDR3 contains 15 residues. Looked up from germline, CDR1 is MNHEY and CDR2 is SMNVEV (reference sequence). Trimming stripped 2 bases from V and 0 bases from J, with 8 bases between. CDR3 loop: CASSLRRSSGNTIYF. CDR3 DNA: TGTGCCAGCAGTTTAAGGCGTAGCTCTGGAAACACCATATATTTT.

J is TRBJ2-1 and V is TRBV30; no definite D call. The V end lost 3 bases, the J end lost 15 bases, and 21 bases lay between the germline ends. CDR1 and CDR2 from the germline V gene are GTSNPN and SVGIG (reference sequence). This CDR3 spans 13 amino acids. In DNA form, the CDR3 reads TGTGCCTGGAGCGACACCCTACCCGCCAGCCCGTTCTTC. It is translated as CAWSDTLPASPFF.